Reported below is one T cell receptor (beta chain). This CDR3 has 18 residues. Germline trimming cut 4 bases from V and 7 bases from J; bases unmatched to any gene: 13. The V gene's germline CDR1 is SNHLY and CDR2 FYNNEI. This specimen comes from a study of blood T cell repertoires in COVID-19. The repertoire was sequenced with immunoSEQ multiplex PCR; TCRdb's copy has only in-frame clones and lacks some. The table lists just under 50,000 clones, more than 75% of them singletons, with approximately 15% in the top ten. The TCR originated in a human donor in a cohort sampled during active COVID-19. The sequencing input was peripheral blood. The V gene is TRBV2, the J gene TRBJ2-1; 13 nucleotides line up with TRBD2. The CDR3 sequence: CASSVAPGLAGVSNEQFF. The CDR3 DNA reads TGTGCCAGCAGTGTCGCCCCCGGACTAGCGGGGGTATCGAATGAGCAGTTCTTC.